Listed below are T cell receptor beta chains from one sample, sequenced in a study of cytomegalovirus exposure and HLA in healthy donors. Assay used: immunoSEQ multiplex PCR; TCRdb lists only in-frame clones, some missing. The sample carries 100,000 to 150,000 clones, over 70% recorded once. The sample consisted of PBMCs. These receptors all come from a young woman in good health and CMV-seronegative. Both conserved end residues are part of each CDR3. Fields, in order: V gene, clone size, J gene, CDR3 length, D gene, CDR3 protein, CDR3 DNA. A D gene is named only where the DNA matches it firmly. The size field is filled for only some rows; it gives once, few, many or a size class.

TRBV7-2	NA	TRBJ2-7	15	TRBD2	CASSPESGGFYEQYF	TGTGCCAGCAGCCCAGAGAGCGGGGGATTCTACGAGCAGTACTTC
TRBV9	NA	TRBJ2-7	16	NA	CASSVAGFAVLYEQYF	TGTGCCAGCAGCGTAGCAGGGTTTGCCGTCTTATACGAGCAGTACTTC
TRBV19	NA	TRBJ1-1	16	TRBD1	CASSIGPPGGVDPAFF	TGTGCCAGTAGTATAGGCCCCCCAGGGGGCGTAGATCCAGCTTTCTTT
TRBV5-4	few	TRBJ1-1	14	NA	CASSLDRANTEAFF	TGTGCCAGCAGCTTGGACAGGGCGAACACTGAAGCTTTCTTT
TRBV6-5	NA	TRBJ1-2	14	NA	CASSSGNRGYGYTF	TGTGCCAGCAGTTCGGGGAATCGGGGTTATGGCTACACCTTC
TRBV30	NA	TRBJ2-6	14	NA	CAWSAWGEANVLTF	TGTGCCTGGAGCGCCTGGGGGGAGGCCAACGTCCTGACTTTC
TRBV6-5	NA	TRBJ1-2	15	NA	CASSFQYSGGRGYTF	TGTGCCAGCAGTTTTCAATACAGTGGGGGGAGAGGCTACACCTTC
TRBV5-1	NA	TRBJ1-2	15	NA	CASSLTRRKVQGYTF	TGCGCCAGCAGCCTCACCCGGAGGAAAGTACAGGGCTACACCTTC
TRBV18	NA	TRBJ2-7	12	NA	CASSPGTYEQYF	TGTGCCAGCTCGCCAGGGACTTACGAGCAGTACTTC
TRBV30	NA	TRBJ2-2	17	NA	CAWSRPAGALGAGELFF	TGTGCCTGGAGTCGCCCCGCTGGGGCTTTAGGGGCCGGGGAGCTGTTTTTT
TRBV19	few	TRBJ1-2	16	NA	CASSIAGGTVSYGYTF	TGTGCCAGTAGTATTGCGGGGGGCACGGTTTCCTATGGCTACACCTTC
TRBV2	NA	TRBJ2-2	14	NA	CASSYKTRGGELFF	TGTGCCAGCAGTTACAAAACTCGAGGCGGGGAGCTGTTTTTT
TRBV6-6	NA	TRBJ2-3	13	NA	CASSPSPQGSQYF	TGTGCCAGCAGCCCTTCCCCCCAGGGGTCGCAGTATTTT
TRBV7-9	NA	TRBJ2-5	17	TRBD2	CASSLDDRREYQETQYF	TGTGCCAGCAGCTTAGATGATCGGCGGGAGTACCAAGAGACCCAGTACTTC
TRBV7-2	NA	TRBJ2-7	14	TRBD2	CASSLTAGAHEQYF	TGTGCCAGCAGCTTAACGGCGGGAGCTCACGAGCAGTACTTC